This TCR beta chain was captured by sequencing in a study of breast tumors, draining lymph nodes, adjacent tissues. The study, taken as a whole, reports: Tumor and nontumor repertoires were significantly more similar in luminal-like than in basal-like breast cancer. That most tumor T cells come from lymph nodes remained unproven.

Breast cancer patients provided tissue from their axillary draining lymph nodes. CDR3 length: 16 amino acids. Germline V CDR1 and CDR2: LNHDA, SQIVND (reference sequence). The V end lost 5 bases, the J end lost 3 bases, and 19 bases lay between the germline ends. This clonotype was observed a handful of times. Its antigen is as yet unknown. TCRdb re-called the multiplex PCR reads through MiXCR, storing one row per CDR3 protein. The table records about 180,000 distinct CDR3 sequences, roughly a third of them present only once. This TCR came from a female donor with breast cancer. Some clones in this sample may be carry-over from other donors' samples. The chain joins TRBV19 to TRBJ1-1; possible D gene TRBD1, 6 bases. Sequencing used axillary lymph node tissue. CDR3 DNA sequence: TGTGCCAGTAGTCCTACTCGGGCAGGGGTCGACACTGAAGCTTTCTTT. Protein sequence: CASSPTRAGVDTEAFF.